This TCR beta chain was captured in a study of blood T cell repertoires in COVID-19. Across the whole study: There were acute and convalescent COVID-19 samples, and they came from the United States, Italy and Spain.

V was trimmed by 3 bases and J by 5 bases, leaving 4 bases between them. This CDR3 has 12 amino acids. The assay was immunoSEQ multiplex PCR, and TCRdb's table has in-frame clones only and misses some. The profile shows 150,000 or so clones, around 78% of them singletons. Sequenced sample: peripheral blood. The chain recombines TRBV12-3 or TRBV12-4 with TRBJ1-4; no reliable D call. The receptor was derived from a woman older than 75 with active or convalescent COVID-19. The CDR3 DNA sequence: TGTGCCAGCAGTTTTACAAATGAAAAACTGTTTTTT. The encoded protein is CASSFTNEKLFF.